Below, 27 T cell receptor beta chains from the same sample are listed, as sequenced in a study of spatial heterogeneity in lung cancer. Indicated time point: sample taken at primary tumor resection. TCRdb re-called the 5' RACE reads through MiXCR, storing one row per CDR3 protein. The sample contains approximately 7,800 distinct CDR3 sequences, roughly 8.6% of which appear only once. Sequenced here: PBMCs, sampled at surgery. The receptors were gathered from a male donor with early-stage non-small cell lung cancer.

Many counts were recorded for this clonotype. The rearrangement links TRBV7-3 to TRBJ2-5; 8 nucleotides align to TRBD2. Germline assignment: CDR1 SGHTA and CDR2 FQGTGA. V lost 5 bases to trimming and J lost 3 bases; unmatched junction nucleotides: 2. The CDR3 is made up of 13 amino acids. The CDR3 reads CASSPGREETQYF. For the CDR3, the DNA is TGTGCCAGCAGCCCCGGGAGGGAAGAGACCCAGTACTTC.

This clonotype was detected ten times or more. This rearrangement joins TRBV10-3 to TRBJ2-7; 8 bases agree with TRBD2. The CDR3 runs to 14 residues. The ends lost 4 bases at V and 1 base at J; junction bases unmatched: 3. In germline, CDR1 is ENHRY, CDR2 SYGVKD. CDR3 amino acids: CAISGGRPSYEQYF. CDR3 DNA: TGTGCCATCAGTGGCGGGAGGCCGTCCTACGAGCAGTACTTC.

This clonotype has at least ten counts. The rearrangement joins TRBV3-1 to TRBJ1-2; D might be TRBD1 (5 bases). CDR1 is LGHDT and CDR2 is YNNKEL in the germline V gene (reference sequence). Trimming shortened V by 6 bases and J by 10 bases, and 12 bases separated the two germline ends. This CDR3 contains 11 residues. The DNA for the CDR3 is TGTGCCAGCAGATGGGGGGAAGACTACACCTTC. As protein: CASRWGEDYTF.

This clonotype was counted ten times or more. V usage is TRBV29-1 and J usage is TRBJ2-4; D gene uncertain. Germline V CDR1 and CDR2: SQVTM, ANQGSEA. The V gene lost 5 bases and the J gene lost 0 bases, with 2 bases spanning the gap. CDR3 length equals 11 residues. The CDR3 DNA reads TGCAGCGTTACAGCCAAAAACATTCAGTACTTC. Protein product: CSVTAKNIQYF.

This clonotype has ten or more counts. The chain combines TRBV25-1 with TRBJ2-3, with D possibly being TRBD1 (6 bases). This CDR3 region has 16 residues. Germline V CDR1 and CDR2: MGHDK, SYGVNS. V was trimmed by 6 bases and J by 3 bases, leaving 19 bases between them. The CDR3 protein is CASSDELSRGTDTQYF. The CDR3, as DNA: TGTGCCAGCAGCGATGAGCTGTCCAGGGGTACAGATACGCAGTATTTT. Supplemented by reference TRBV25-1 and TRBJ2-3, the full variable domain reads EADIYQTPRYLVIGTGKKITLECSQTMGHDKMYWYQQDPGMELHLIHYSYGVNSTEKGDLSSESTVSRIRTEHFPLTLESARPSHTSQYLCASSDELSRGTDTQYFGPGTRLTVL.

This clonotype occurred many times. The chain uses TRBV6-2 or TRBV6-3 and TRBJ1-1; D gene uncertain. V lost 5 bases, J lost 5 bases, and 15 bases lay in between. This CDR3 is built from 14 residues. Germline CDR1 is MNHEY and CDR2 is SVGEGT. The chain's CDR3 is CASSQYTPETEAFF. CDR3 nucleotides: TGTGCCAGCAGTCAATATACCCCGGAAACTGAAGCTTTCTTT.

Many counts were recorded for this clonotype. The rearrangement uses TRBV12-5 and TRBJ2-6; D remains ambiguous. V lost 5 bases, J lost 0 bases, and 20 bases lay in between. The CDR3 has 19 amino acids. Germline V gene sequence: CDR1 LGHNT, CDR2 FRNRAP. In DNA form, the CDR3 reads TGTGCTAGTGGTCCGACCTATCGCCAGGCCAGCTCTGGGGCCAACGTCCTGACTTTC. Protein: CASGPTYRQASSGANVLTF. Variable domain in full (rest from reference TRBV12-5 and TRBJ2-6): DARVTQTPRHKVTEMGQEVTMRCQPILGHNTVFWYRQTMMQGLELLAYFRNRAPLDDSGMPKDRFSAEMPDATLATLKIQPSEPRDSAVYFCASGPTYRQASSGANVLTFGAGSRLTVL.

This clonotype was seen ten or more times. The rearrangement uses TRBV5-1 and TRBJ2-1; TRBD1 might be the D (5 bases). Germline-derived CDR1 and CDR2 are SGHRS and YFSETQ. The V and J ends lost 4 bases and 4 bases respectively, with 9 bases between them. The CDR3 is made up of 13 amino acids. The CDR3, as DNA: TGCGCCAGCAGCCCGGACAATTACAATGAGCAGTTCTTC. It is translated as CASSPDNYNEQFF.

The J gene is TRBJ2-1, the V gene TRBV11-2, with D possibly TRBD2 on 5 matching bases. Germline V CDR1 and CDR2: SGHAT, FQNNGV. V dropped 1 base and J dropped 4 bases, with 11 bases sitting between them. The CDR3 totals 15 residues. The CDR3 nucleotides read TGTGCCAGCAGCTTAGTGGGAGAAGGATACAATGAGCAGTTCTTC. Its protein product is CASSLVGEGYNEQFF.

The rearrangement uses TRBV7-9 and TRBJ2-7; 13 bases are a match to TRBD2. CDR3 length equals 18 residues. V dropped 5 bases and J dropped 9; count of bases not matched to a gene: 19. Germline loops: CDR1 SEHNR, CDR2 FQNEAQ (reference sequence). The CDR3 sequence is CASSKGTSGAAGSVVQYF. DNA for the CDR3: TGTGCCAGCAGCAAAGGGACTAGCGGGGCCGCTGGTTCGGTTGTGCAGTACTTC. Full variable domain (missing parts from reference TRBV7-9 and TRBJ2-7): DTGVSQNPRHKITKRGQNVTFRCDPISEHNRLYWYRQTLGQGPEFLTYFQNEAQLEKSRLLSDRFSAERPKGSFSTLEIQRTEQGDSAMYLCASSKGTSGAAGSVVQYFGPGTRLTVT.

In this sample, this clonotype turned up many times. This chain uses TRBV11-3 with TRBJ2-5, with 7 bases matching TRBD2. Germline V CDR1 and CDR2: SGHNT, YENEEA. The CDR3 runs to 16 residues. Trimming cost V 1 base and J 4 bases; bases outside gene matches: 9. The CDR3 loop reads CASSLGGSLAGETQYF. CDR3 coding DNA: TGTGCCAGCAGCTTAGGCGGGAGCTTGGCGGGAGAGACCCAGTACTTC. The whole variable domain, filled in from reference TRBV11-3 and TRBJ2-5, reads EAGVVQSPRYKIIEKKQPVAFWCNPISGHNTLYWYLQNLGQGPELLIRYENEEAVDDSQLPKDRFSAERLKGVDSTLKIQPAELGDSAVYLCASSLGGSLAGETQYFGPGTRLLVL.

This clonotype is medium-sized. The chain uses TRBV4-1 and TRBJ1-3; 7 bases are shared with TRBD1. CDR1 is MGHRA, CDR2 YSYEKL, per germline. The CDR3 sequence is 18 residues long. V was pared by 4 bases and J by 0 bases, with 12 bases of the junction left unmatched. CDR3 protein: CASSRPGRDRNSGNTIYF. The DNA of the CDR3 is TGCGCCAGCAGCCGCCCCGGACGGGACAGAAACTCTGGAAACACCATATATTTT.

In its sample, this clonotype was seen many times. V gene TRBV20-1 combines with J gene TRBJ2-1, with TRBD1 identical over 11 bases. J was trimmed by 7 bases and V by 3 bases; bases with no gene match: 8. The CDR3 runs 15 residues. CDR1 is DFQATT, CDR2 SNEGSKA, per germline (reference sequence). The CDR3 DNA follows: TGCAGTGCTAGCATGCCGGGACAGGGGGGGAATGAGCAGTTCTTC. This translates into CSASMPGQGGNEQFF.

This clonotype was found many times. This chain joins TRBV5-6 and TRBJ2-3; D could derive from TRBD1 or TRBD2 (5 bases each). The germline V gene has CDR1 SGHDT and CDR2 YYEEEE. Deletions cut 5 bases from V and 4 bases from J, with 14 bases between. The CDR3 loop spans 14 amino acids. DNA for the CDR3: TGTGCCAGCAGACCCGACGGGGCGTCAGATACGCAGTATTTT. Translated, it gives CASRPDGASDTQYF.

This clonotype came up many times. The chain recombines TRBV11-2 with TRBJ2-7; the D call may be TRBD1 or TRBD2 (5 bases each). Trimming stripped 0 bases from V and 0 bases from J, with 9 bases between. This CDR3 has 15 residues. Germline V gene lookup returns CDR1 SGHAT and CDR2 FQNNGV. CDR3 bases: TGTGCCAGCAGCTTAGAAGGGACGAGCTCCTACGAGCAGTACTTC. Amino acid sequence: CASSLEGTSSYEQYF.

This clonotype came up many times. This rearrangement joins TRBV4-1 to TRBJ2-2; possible D gene TRBD1, 5 bases. The CDR3 is 16 amino acids. Trimming removed 0 bases at V and 4 bases at J, with 12 bases between. Germline values: CDR1 MGHRA, CDR2 YSYEKL. In DNA, the CDR3 is TGCGCCAGCAGCCAAGATTCATCAGGGCTCACCGGGGAGCTGTTTTTT. Amino acids: CASSQDSSGLTGELFF.

This clonotype was seen only a few times. This sequence joins TRBV10-2 and TRBJ2-2, with D uncertain. The V gene's germline CDR1 is WSHSY and CDR2 SAAADI. With 1 base removed from V and 4 bases from J, the gap between germline ends came to 10 bases. The CDR3 is 15 amino acids. CDR3 nucleotides: TGCGCCAGCAGTGAGTTGGATAAGGGCACCGGGGAGCTGTTTTTT. This gives the protein CASSELDKGTGELFF.

This clonotype rates as large. This chain links TRBV29-1 with TRBJ2-2; no definite D call. Germline V gene lookup returns CDR1 SQVTM and CDR2 ANQGSEA. Between the trimmed V and J ends, which lost 4 bases and 3 bases, there was a span of 6 bases. CDR3 length: 12 amino acids. CDR3 protein: CSVVGYTGELFF. The CDR3 bases are TGCAGCGTTGTGGGGTACACCGGGGAGCTGTTTTTT.

In this sample, this clonotype turned up many times. This chain joins TRBV20-1 and TRBJ2-1; 8 nucleotides match TRBD2. Germline assignment: CDR1 DFQATT and CDR2 SNEGSKA (reference sequence). There are 14 residues in the CDR3. V was pared by 7 bases and J by 6 bases, with 11 bases of the junction left unmatched. CDR3 loop: CSVWSSGPPNEQFF. The CDR3 region has the DNA TGCAGTGTATGGTCTAGCGGGCCTCCCAATGAGCAGTTCTTC.

J is TRBJ1-1 and V is TRBV18; 7 nucleotides line up with TRBD1. The germline gives CDR1 KGHSH, CDR2 LQKENI. The CDR3 totals 15 residues. With 3 bases clipped from V and 2 bases from J, the junction kept 6 bases outside the gene matches. The CDR3 nucleotides read TGTGCCAGCTCACCCATACAGGGGCTCAACACTGAAGCTTTCTTT. Protein product: CASSPIQGLNTEAFF.

This clonotype occurred many times. The J gene is TRBJ2-1, the V gene TRBV18; 8 nucleotides align to TRBD1. V shed 3 bases, J shed 4 bases, and the junction held 5 bases outside the gene matches. The CDR3 has 15 amino acids. In germline, CDR1 is KGHSH, CDR2 LQKENI. In DNA form, the CDR3 reads TGTGCCAGCTCACCCGGGACAGGCGATTACAATGAGCAGTTCTTC. Translated, it gives CASSPGTGDYNEQFF.

This clonotype is labeled as medium-sized. This chain connects TRBV4-1 to TRBJ2-1; the match to TRBD2 covers 10 bases. The J segment lost 1 base and the V segment lost 3 bases, leaving 18 bases of the junction unmatched. Germline V gives CDR1 MGHRA, CDR2 YSYEKL. CDR3 length: 21 residues. The CDR3 nucleotides are TGCGCCAGCAGCCAGCCGGGACTAGCGCAGCCTCCTCGATCGTCCTACAATGAGCAGTTCTTC. It is translated as CASSQPGLAQPPRSSYNEQFF.

This clonotype is deemed hyperexpanded. The chain recombines TRBV5-8 with TRBJ1-1, with TRBD1 identical over 8 bases. V was clipped by 4 bases and J by 4 bases; unmatched bases: 6. Germline V gives CDR1 SGHTS, CDR2 YDEGEE. The CDR3 runs 14 residues. DNA of the CDR3: TGTGCCAGCAGCAATGGACAGGGTTCCACTGAAGCTTTCTTT. Encoded protein: CASSNGQGSTEAFF.

The sample holds a few counts of this clonotype. The V gene is TRBV30, the J gene TRBJ1-1; D perhaps matches TRBD1 (6 bases). This CDR3 is 12 amino acids long. The V and J ends lost 1 base and 11 bases respectively, with 14 bases between them. Germline-derived CDR1 and CDR2 are GTSNPN and SVGIG (reference sequence). The CDR3 reads CAWSAPGHLAFF. As DNA, the CDR3 is TGTGCCTGGAGTGCCCCGGGACATTTGGCTTTCTTT.

The chain has TRBV6-5 and TRBJ2-2; unclear D gene. The V end was cut by 2 bases, the J end by 0 bases, with 7 bases between. The CDR3 has 15 residues. The germline V gene encodes CDR1 MNHEY and CDR2 SVGAGI. The CDR3 coding sequence is TGTGCCAGCAGTTACGGGCGCTCGAACACCGGGGAGCTGTTTTTT. It specifies CASSYGRSNTGELFF.

At least ten counts were recorded for this clonotype. The chain couples TRBV3-1 to TRBJ2-1; TRBD2 aligns across 11 bases. This CDR3 has 16 amino acids. J gave up 3 bases and V 5 bases, and 6 bases lay outside the gene matches. Germline lookup yields CDR1 LGHDT and CDR2 YNNKEL (reference sequence). The CDR3 loop reads CASSSETSGNYNEQFF. CDR3 nucleotide sequence: TGTGCCAGCAGCTCAGAGACTAGCGGGAACTACAATGAGCAGTTCTTC.

This clonotype came up a few times. This rearrangement joins TRBV3-1 to TRBJ1-6; D is ambiguous. Germline V gene sequence: CDR1 LGHDT, CDR2 YNNKEL (reference sequence). V was cut by 0 bases and J by 10 bases, with 16 bases left in between. The CDR3 covers 16 residues. The CDR3 nucleotides read TGTGCCAGCAGCCAAGATAGGATGGAAGTTCGCTCACCCCTCCACTTT. Encoded protein: CASSQDRMEVRSPLHF. The variable domain in full, with the rest retrieved from reference TRBV3-1 and TRBJ1-6, is DTAVSQTPKYLVTQMGNDKSIKCEQNLGHDTMYWYKQDSKKFLKIMFSYNNKELIINETVPNRFSPKSPDKAHLNLHINSLELGDSAVYFCASSQDRMEVRSPLHFGNGTRLTVT.